This is a list of T cell receptor beta chains from one sample in a study of PD-1 blockade in mismatch repair-deficient tumors. Libraries were prepared by immunoSEQ multiplex PCR; TCRdb keeps only in-frame clonotypes and omits some of them. The sample records some 110,000 clones, 65% to 80% being singletons. Sequenced material: peripheral blood, taken approximately 14 months after starting pembrolizumab. Source of these receptors: an adult with mismatch repair-deficient cancer. The CDR3 runs from the conserved cysteine through the conserved F or W. Each record gives: D gene, clone size, J gene, V gene, CDR3 DNA, CDR3 protein. A D gene is named only where the DNA matches it firmly. Expanded clones are given a class, and other clones once, few, many or no size at all.

NA,NA,TRBJ2-3,TRBV6-5,TGTGCCAGCAGCCCCGGGGATGTCGCTACGCAGTATTTT,CASSPGDVATQYF
TRBD1,NA,TRBJ2-3,TRBV5-6,TGTGCCAGCAGCTTGGTACAGGGGTCGGATACGCAGTATTTT,CASSLVQGSDTQYF
TRBD1,NA,TRBJ2-3,TRBV9,TGTGCCAGCAGCGTAGATAGGGGGCGAACAGATACGCAGTATTTT,CASSVDRGRTDTQYF
TRBD1,NA,TRBJ2-1,TRBV10-2,TGCGCCAGCAGTGGCTGGGACAGGGGGCGAGGGAATGAGCAGTTCTTC,CASSGWDRGRGNEQFF
NA,NA,TRBJ1-1,TRBV27,TGTGCCAGCAGGCCGCTGGGGGGGTTGGGGGTGAACACTGAAGCTTTCTTT,CASRPLGGLGVNTEAFF
NA,NA,TRBJ2-1,TRBV7-2,TGTGCCAGCAGCTTAGATCGGCTGGTAAATGAGCAGTTCTTC,CASSLDRLVNEQFF
NA,NA,TRBJ2-5,TRBV6-5,TGTGCCAGCAGTTATTGGGGGGCCGAAGAGACCCAGTACTTC,CASSYWGAEETQYF
TRBD2,once,TRBJ2-7,TRBV6-6,TGTGCCAGCAGTTACCGGCTAGCGGGCGTGGAGCAGTACTTC,CASSYRLAGVEQYF
TRBD1,NA,TRBJ2-1,TRBV7-2,TGTGCCAGCAGCTCACTAGGGGGCCAATACAATGAGCAGTTCTTC,CASSSLGGQYNEQFF
NA,NA,TRBJ2-5,TRBV5-5,TGTGCCAGCAGCTTGGAGGGAACCACCAACCGGGGCGAGACCCAGTACTTC,CASSLEGTTNRGETQYF
TRBD2,NA,TRBJ2-3,TRBV7-2,TGTGCCAGCAGCTGGGTGACTAGCGGGAGGCACGACACGCAGTATTTT,CASSWVTSGRHDTQYF
NA,NA,TRBJ1-1,TRBV6-5,TGTGCCAGCAGTTACTCGGTGAACACTGAAGCTTTCTTT,CASSYSVNTEAFF
NA,NA,TRBJ2-3,TRBV14,TGTGCCAGCAGCCAGCGGGTAGAGAAAGATACGCAGTATTTT,CASSQRVEKDTQYF
NA,once,TRBJ2-1,TRBV19,TGTGCCAGTGCACAGGGCCCCTACAATGAGCAGTTCTTC,CASAQGPYNEQFF
TRBD1,NA,TRBJ2-3,TRBV2,TGTGCCAGCAGCACGGGACAGCCGAGCACAGATACGCAGTATTTT,CASSTGQPSTDTQYF
TRBD1,NA,TRBJ1-2,TRBV16,TGTGCCAGCAGCCCCGGGGACAGGGTGGCCGGCTACACCTTC,CASSPGDRVAGYTF
NA,NA,TRBJ2-3,TRBV19,TGTGCCAGTAGTATCCCCAGCGCCGATACGCAGTATTTT,CASSIPSADTQYF
NA,NA,TRBJ2-3,TRBV9,TGTGCCAGCAGCGTAGCAGCCGGAGGGGGCACAGATACGCAGTATTTT,CASSVAAGGGTDTQYF
NA,few,TRBJ2-7,TRBV28,TGTGCCAGCAGTTTATTTGGGAGCGGCGAGCAGTACTTC,CASSLFGSGEQYF
TRBD2,NA,TRBJ2-1,TRBV5-4,TGTGCCAGCAGCGTTAGCGGGGCATCCTACAATGAGCAGTTCTTC,CASSVSGASYNEQFF
TRBD1,few,TRBJ2-7,TRBV6-1,TGTGCCAGCAATACTGGGGACAGGAGGGCCTACGAGCAGTACTTC,CASNTGDRRAYEQYF
NA,NA,TRBJ1-5,TRBV6-5,TGTGCCAGCAGCCGGTTCGGGTCCAATCAGCCCCAGCATTTT,CASSRFGSNQPQHF
NA,few,TRBJ2-1,TRBV13,TGTGCCAGCAGTGCAAACGCACTCCCCTACAATGAGCAGTTCTTC,CASSANALPYNEQFF
TRBD1,NA,TRBJ2-5,TRBV7-8,TGTGCCAGCAGAGGCAGGGGGCGTTTGGAGACCCAGTACTTC,CASRGRGRLETQYF
NA,NA,TRBJ2-3,TRBV19,TGTGCCAGTAGTATTGGAAGCGCAGATACGCAGTATTTT,CASSIGSADTQYF
TRBD1,once,TRBJ1-2,TRBV11-2,TGTGCCAGCAGGACCGGGACAGGGAGTTCCCTAAACTATGGCTACACCTTC,CASRTGTGSSLNYGYTF
NA,NA,TRBJ2-1,TRBV11-2,TGTGCCAGCAGCTTAGTAAGGGAGACTTACTACAATGAGCAGTTCTTC,CASSLVRETYYNEQFF
TRBD2,once,TRBJ2-1,TRBV4-1,TGCGCCAGCAGCCAAGATTACCTAGCGGGATACAATGAGCAGTTCTTC,CASSQDYLAGYNEQFF
NA,once,TRBJ2-1,TRBV5-5,TGTGCCAGCAGCCGTCAAGGGGGTGAGCAGTTCTTC,CASSRQGGEQFF
NA,few,TRBJ2-7,TRBV7-6,TGTGCCAGCAGCTACAGAGAGGGGACAACCTACGAGCAGTACTTC,CASSYREGTTYEQYF
TRBD2,NA,TRBJ2-1,TRBV7-6,TGTGCCAGCAGCCCACGGACTAGCCAAGGGTCCAATGAGCAGTTCTTC,CASSPRTSQGSNEQFF
NA,once,TRBJ1-1,TRBV5-1,TGCGCCAGCAGACTCGGGACGGTCAACACTGAAGCTTTCTTT,CASRLGTVNTEAFF
TRBD1,few,TRBJ1-2,TRBV6-5,TGTGCCAGCAGCGGCCGGGACAGGGGTAACTATGGCTACACCTTC,CASSGRDRGNYGYTF
NA,NA,TRBJ2-7,TRBV6-6,TGTGCCAGCAGTTACCGGGACTCAGCCTACGAGCAGTACTTC,CASSYRDSAYEQYF
TRBD2,NA,TRBJ2-1,TRBV7-9,TGTGCCAGCAGCTTAGTTTCCCTAGCGGGAGGTCGCAATGAGCAGTTCTTC,CASSLVSLAGGRNEQFF
NA,NA,TRBJ1-1,TRBV6-1,TGTGCCAGCAGTGCAATCCGGGACGGACCTGAAGCTTTCTTT,CASSAIRDGPEAFF
NA,NA,TRBJ1-1,TRBV5-4,TGTGTCAGCAGCTTGGAGAAGACGTCCACTGAAGCTTTCTTT,CVSSLEKTSTEAFF
NA,once,TRBJ2-5,TRBV4-1,TGCGCCAGCAGCCAAGGGGCGCAGGGTAGTGTGGAGACCCAGTACTTC,CASSQGAQGSVETQYF
NA,NA,TRBJ2-1,TRBV13,TGTGCCAGCAGACTACTCGGAGAAACGGGGCACAATGAGCAGTTCTTC,CASRLLGETGHNEQFF
NA,NA,TRBJ2-5,TRBV14,TGTGCCAGCAGCCCAGGCGTGGAAGAGACCCAGTACTTC,CASSPGVEETQYF
NA,NA,TRBJ2-3,TRBV7-6,TGTGCCAGCAGCATTAGCGGAGTGAGCACAGATACGCAGTATTTT,CASSISGVSTDTQYF
TRBD2,NA,TRBJ2-3,TRBV5-5,TGTGCCAGCAGCTTGACGGCGGGAGGGCCCCCCCCAGATACGCAGTATTTT,CASSLTAGGPPPDTQYF
NA,NA,TRBJ1-3,TRBV7-9,TGTGCCAGCAGGAAGGGGCTTGGAAACACCATATATTTT,CASRKGLGNTIYF
NA,once,TRBJ2-5,TRBV28,TGTGCCAGCAGCCCTCACGGCGACAGAGAGACCCAGTACTTC,CASSPHGDRETQYF
TRBD2,NA,TRBJ2-1,TRBV29-1,TGCAGCGCGTACGGAGGCGGGAGTAATCTCTTC,CSAYGGGSNLF
NA,NA,TRBJ2-1,TRBV5-4,TGTGCCAGCAGGTTGGCCGGGGCTTACAATGAGCAGTTCTTC,CASRLAGAYNEQFF
TRBD1,NA,TRBJ1-5,TRBV7-2,TGTGCCAGCAGCTTAGTGGACAGGCCCAATCAGCCCCAGCATTTT,CASSLVDRPNQPQHF
NA,NA,TRBJ2-3,TRBV7-9,TGTGCCAGCAGCTTCGCACCACGGGCTAGCGCAAGCACAGATACGCAGTATTTT,CASSFAPRASASTDTQYF
TRBD2,NA,TRBJ2-3,TRBV5-1,TGCGCCAGCAGCTTTGGACTAGCGGGAAGCACAGATACGCAGTATTTT,CASSFGLAGSTDTQYF
NA,NA,TRBJ1-1,TRBV6-6,TGTGCCAGCTTCTCCGCGGGCGCGGCTGAAGCTTTCTTT,CASFSAGAAEAFF
NA,NA,TRBJ1-2,TRBV19,TGTGCCAGTAGGCCCGGGGCGGGAAATGGCTACACCTTC,CASRPGAGNGYTF
NA,NA,TRBJ2-7,TRBV11-2,TGTGCCAGCAGCTTAGGATACAGCTACTCCTACGAGCAGTACTTC,CASSLGYSYSYEQYF
TRBD2,few,TRBJ2-2,TRBV2,TGTGCCAGCTACCAACTAGCGGGGTCGACCGGGGAGCTGTTTTTT,CASYQLAGSTGELFF
TRBD2,NA,TRBJ2-1,TRBV4-3,TGCGCCAGCAGCCCAGGACTAGCGGGGGGGGGTAACAATGAGCAGTTCTTC,CASSPGLAGGGNNEQFF